The rows below give T cell receptor beta chains drawn from one sample of a study of cytomegalovirus exposure and HLA in healthy donors. Clones were sequenced by immunoSEQ multiplex PCR, and TCRdb holds only the in-frame ones, with some missing. This table has tens of thousands of clones, around 70% appearing once. The sequencing input was PBMCs. Receptors originate from a male donor in good health and CMV-seropositive. The CDR3 runs from the conserved cysteine through the conserved F or W. The D gene is left open where the match is weak. Expanded clones get a size class; other rows say once, few or many, or leave the size out.

j_call d_call v_call clone_size cdr3_aa cdr3_nt
TRBJ2-5 TRBD1 TRBV9 NA CASSHTGGQETQYF TGTGCCAGCAGCCATACAGGGGGCCAAGAGACCCAGTACTTC
TRBJ2-7 TRBD2 TRBV28 large CASLGAGGPGEQYF TGTGCCAGCTTGGGAGCGGGAGGGCCAGGGGAGCAGTACTTC
TRBJ2-1 TRBD1 TRBV4-3 NA CASSQETGGSYNEQFF TGCGCCAGCAGCCAAGAAACAGGGGGCTCCTACAATGAGCAGTTCTTC
TRBJ1-1 NA TRBV7-9 NA CASSLGSGANTEAFF TGTGCCAGCAGCTTAGGGTCAGGGGCTAACACTGAAGCTTTCTTT
TRBJ2-3 NA TRBV5-1 NA CASSLEAGSDTQYF TGCGCCAGCAGCTTGGAGGCAGGGTCAGATACGCAGTATTTT
TRBJ1-5 NA TRBV6-1 NA CASSERKGGGNQPQHF TGTGCCAGCAGTGAACGGAAGGGGGGGGGCAATCAGCCCCAGCATTTT
TRBJ2-7 NA TRBV6-6 once CASSYGSGYEQYF TGTGCCAGCAGTTACGGGTCAGGCTACGAGCAGTACTTC
TRBJ2-5 NA TRBV18 NA CASSPAAAQETQYF TGTGCCAGCTCACCAGCAGCGGCGCAAGAGACCCAGTACTTC
TRBJ1-2 TRBD1 TRBV7-9 once CASSLADRARGYTF TGTGCCAGCAGCTTAGCTGACAGGGCCCGCGGCTACACCTTC
TRBJ2-7 TRBD1 TRBV7-9 NA CASSPVTGPEQYF TGTGCCAGCAGCCCCGTGACAGGGCCCGAGCAGTACTTC
TRBJ2-1 TRBD1 TRBV7-9 NA CASSPTGGHSYNEQFF TGTGCCAGCAGCCCCACAGGGGGCCATTCCTACAATGAGCAGTTCTTC
TRBJ2-7 TRBD1 TRBV5-1 few CASSIDRGHEQYF TGCGCCAGCAGCATTGACAGGGGTCACGAGCAGTACTTC
TRBJ2-5 TRBD1 TRBV5-6 NA CASSFDRADHRTQYF TGTGCCAGCAGCTTCGACAGGGCGGACCATCGGACCCAGTACTTC
TRBJ1-4 NA TRBV15 NA CATSRVQDATNEKLFF TGTGCCACCAGCAGGGTACAGGATGCAACTAATGAAAAACTGTTTTTT
TRBJ1-6 NA TRBV27 once CASSEGFYNSPLHF TGTGCCAGCAGCGAGGGTTTCTATAATTCCCCCCTCCACTTT
TRBJ2-1 NA TRBV13 NA CASSFPSGRESHEQFF TGTGCCAGCAGCTTCCCCTCAGGACGGGAGAGTCATGAGCAGTTCTTC
TRBJ1-5 NA TRBV7-2 NA CASSLGKLRGYSNQPQHF TGTGCCAGCAGCTTAGGAAAACTCAGGGGATATAGCAATCAGCCCCAGCATTTT
TRBJ2-3 TRBD2 TRBV13 NA CASSLKREGIADTQYF TGTGCCAGCAGCTTAAAGCGGGAGGGAATCGCAGATACGCAGTATTTT
TRBJ2-1 NA TRBV27 NA CASTKLGRTDNEQFF TGTGCCAGCACCAAGTTAGGGAGAACCGACAATGAGCAGTTCTTC
TRBJ1-3 NA TRBV30 NA CAWSDFRGTGNTIYF TGTGCCTGGAGTGATTTCAGGGGCACTGGAAACACCATATATTTT
TRBJ2-7 NA TRBV2 NA CASSERRAAGKQYF TGTGCCAGCAGTGAGCGCAGGGCCGCGGGGAAGCAGTACTTC
TRBJ2-7 TRBD2 TRBV30 NA CAWSALTTSAEQYF TGTGCCTGGAGTGCCTTAACCACTAGCGCCGAGCAGTACTTC
TRBJ1-4 NA TRBV4-2 NA CASSQEGVGFNEKLFF TGTGCCAGCAGCCAAGAAGGGGTGGGATTTAATGAAAAACTGTTTTTT
TRBJ2-7 TRBD2 TRBV19 NA CASQPSGGRYEQYF TGTGCCAGTCAACCTAGCGGGGGGAGATACGAGCAGTACTTC
TRBJ2-3 TRBD2 TRBV5-1 few CASAHGRGDADTQYF TGCGCCAGCGCCCACGGGAGGGGGGACGCAGATACGCAGTATTTT